This TCR beta chain was recovered during a study of PD-1 blockade in mismatch repair-deficient tumors. Assay: immunoSEQ multiplex PCR; the TCRdb copy retains only in-frame clones and omits some. The sample lists 25,000 to 30,000 clones, around 85% occurring once. Germline V gives CDR1 SGHAT, CDR2 FQNNGV. The CDR3 is made up of 18 amino acids. V was pared by 1 base and J by 5 bases, with 5 bases of the junction left unmatched. This sequence originates from an adult with mismatch repair-deficient cancer. Sequencing was performed on PBMCs, taken before pembrolizumab treatment. J is TRBJ2-1 and V is TRBV11-2; 16 positions match TRBD2. CDR3 nucleotides: TGTGCCAGCAGCTTAGGGGGACTAGCGGGAGGGTGGGACAATGAGCAGTTCTTC. Its translation: CASSLGGLAGGWDNEQFF.